Sequencing of this T cell receptor (beta chain) was carried out in a study of alternative splicing in chronic myeloid leukemia remission (TCRdb year 2020). Study-wide context: RNA sequencing was used to profile peripheral blood obtained from chronic-phase CML patients at diagnosis and at remission, and the resulting profiles were compared with those of healthy donors. The RESIST (imatinib), ENESTxtnd (nilotinib) and PINNACLE (nilotinib plus pegylated interferon) trials supplied about 9 diagnostic specimens along with matched remission specimens. The median age was approximately 53 years at diagnosis, under 60 at remission and over 35 for the healthy controls. Total leukocytes from peripheral blood collected in EDTA were used as the trial diagnostic specimens. Nine CML samples, seven diagnostic and two matched remission, came from the French Persistem study. Female/male counts were 11/5 for diagnosis samples, 8/3 for remission samples and 2/4 for controls. Trizol was used to extract total RNA from peripheral blood mononuclear cells of diagnosis, remission and control samples. Results and caveats for the whole study, not just this receptor: At remission, blood cell composition was found to be reconfigured to resemble that of lymphoid cell-enriched normal controls. Strong differences in blood cell composition were observed between timepoints, with a shift from myeloid progenitor enrichment at diagnosis to mature lymphoid enrichment at remission.

According to the study, the label for this sample's time point signals: chronic-phase CML before TKI therapy (screening/day 1). Over 15 CML patients were included in the patient cohort, and matched post-remission samples were retrieved for a subset of these patients. A note on this clonotype: The antigen this receptor binds is unknown.

The library was made by bulk RNA-seq. The TruSeq Stranded RNA sample prep kit was used to generate libraries of poly-A-enriched mRNA from an input of about 0.98 ug total RNA. Every sample was sequenced in triplicate, with paired-end sequencing run on a HiSeq 2500. Each mate in the RNA-seq data had a read length of 125 nucleotides. In the authors' own workflow: Reads were trimmed and aligned to hg38 with STAR v2.7, with quality control by FASTQC, RSeQC and multiqc. Salmon 0.14.1 was used to quantify gene expression levels as transcripts per million (TPM). Principal component analysis suggested that transcriptomic profiles were not driven by trial, library batch, sequencing batch, treatment regimen or sex. Reprocessed by TCRdb, the reads give a single entry per CDR3 protein sequence, without DNA. These V and J calls rely on TCRdb rather than the paper's analysis. This sample lists roughly 780 distinct CDR3 sequences; about 98% were detected once. The leading ten clones occupy approximately 3.3% of the sample.

The CDR3 measures 14 amino acids from cysteine to phenylalanine. DNA for this receptor is not on file. Sequences SGHTA (CDR1) and FQGNSA (CDR2) are obtained from the germline V gene. The sequence came from an adult with chronic myeloid leukemia. Recombination connected TRBV7-2 to TRBJ2-7; TCRdb designates TRBD2, a call that cannot be tested without DNA. The sample consisted of PBMCs or total blood leukocytes (not recorded which), taken at diagnosis. The CDR3 protein is CASSLGLASYEQYF.